This is a list of T cell receptor beta chains from one sample in a study of T-cell memory formation after mild COVID-19. TCRdb passed the 5' RACE reads through MiXCR, listing each CDR3 protein once. The data hold about 180,000 distinct CDR3 sequences, with around 15% observed a single time. The sample taken for sequencing was PBMCs or a T cell subset sorted from them (not recorded which). Every receptor here comes from an adult woman who had mild COVID-19 (a few samples of this study predate the infection). Cell type and time point are not known. Both conserved end residues are part of each CDR3. The D gene is left open where the match is weak. The size entry is marked missing in some rows and otherwise reads once, few, many or a size class.

J gene	V gene	clone size	D gene	CDR3 DNA	CDR3 protein
TRBJ1-5	TRBV7-9	few	TRBD1	TGTGCCAGCAGCTTTGGACAGGGGACCCATCAGCCCCAGCATTTT	CASSFGQGTHQPQHF
TRBJ2-3	TRBV24-1	few	NA	TGTGCCACCAGTGATCGTACAGTGTCTAGCACAGATACGCAGTATTTT	CATSDRTVSSTDTQYF
TRBJ1-2	TRBV12-3/TRBV12-4	few	NA	TGTGCCAGCAGTTCGGTGCCCGGCGGCTATGGCTACACCTTC	CASSSVPGGYGYTF
TRBJ2-7	TRBV6-5	few	TRBD2	TGTGCCAGCAGTTACAGCGGGATCTTCACCTACGAGCAGTACTTC	CASSYSGIFTYEQYF
TRBJ2-3	TRBV7-2	few	NA	TGTGCCAGCAGCTTTAAGGGGTGGCTGGACACAGATACGCAGTATTTT	CASSFKGWLDTDTQYF
TRBJ1-1	TRBV5-1	NA	TRBD1	TGCGCCAGCAGCTTGGAGACAGGGGGCTATGGGACTGAAGCTTTCTTT	CASSLETGGYGTEAFF
TRBJ2-1	TRBV7-2	NA	TRBD1	TGTGCCAGCAGCCGACTGGCCGGGACAGGGACCTACAATGAGCAGTTCTTC	CASSRLAGTGTYNEQFF
TRBJ2-5	TRBV15	many	NA	TGTGCCACCAGCAGAGACCCAGGCTACCAAGAGACCCAGTACTTC	CATSRDPGYQETQYF
TRBJ2-1	TRBV7-8	few	NA	TGTGCCAGCAGCTCCACAGGTCCGGTCTTACAATATGAGCAGTTCTTC	CASSSTGPVLQYEQFF
TRBJ2-2	TRBV7-6	NA	TRBD1	TGTGCCAGCAGCCTGACAGGGGCGCCGAACACCGGGGAGCTGTTTTTT	CASSLTGAPNTGELFF
TRBJ1-1	TRBV6-5	NA	NA	TGTGCCAGCAGTTACCTGACAGGGAACACTGAAGCTTTCTTT	CASSYLTGNTEAFF
TRBJ2-3	TRBV7-2	many	TRBD2	TGTGCCAGCAGCCGGACTAGAGGCACCCAGGGCACGCAGTATTTT	CASSRTRGTQGTQYF
TRBJ1-5	TRBV4-2	NA	TRBD1	TGTGCCAGCAGCGGGGGTAGGACAGGGGGTCAGCCCCAGCATTTT	CASSGGRTGGQPQHF
TRBJ2-3	TRBV20-1	few	NA	TGCAGTGCTATCTCCAGGAGCGCCTCCTACACAGATACGCAGTATTTT	CSAISRSASYTDTQYF
TRBJ2-2	TRBV24-1	NA	NA	TGTGCCACCAAGGGGGGCACCGGGGAGCTGTTTTTT	CATKGGTGELFF
TRBJ2-7	TRBV10-2	NA	TRBD1	TGCGCCAGCAGGGCAGACAGGGATGCCGAGCAGTACTTC	CASRADRDAEQYF
TRBJ2-1	TRBV3-1	many	TRBD2	TGTGCCAGCAGTAGGCCAGCGGGGTTGAGGGATGAGCAGTTCTTC	CASSRPAGLRDEQFF